The sequence of this TCR beta chain was determined in a study of shared T cell receptors in the human thymus. This clone was found once. Assay: immunoSEQ multiplex PCR; the TCRdb copy retains only in-frame clones and omits some. The top ten hold 0.01% to 0.015% of the sample, which has hundreds of thousands of clones, 70% to 80% seen once. This CDR3 comprises 14 residues. Germline V gives CDR1 MNHEY, CDR2 SMNVEV (reference sequence). With 7 bases clipped from V and 5 bases from J, the junction kept 9 bases outside the gene matches. The same specimen was also included in a second study, on human thymus T cells.

Sequenced: thymocytes. The receptor was derived from a boy in the first two years of life with a congenital heart defect. This sequence joins TRBV27 and TRBJ2-7; 9 bases match TRBD1. CDR3 sequence reads: CASNRTGVSHEQYF. DNA for the CDR3: TGTGCCAGCAACAGGACAGGGGTATCCCACGAGCAGTACTTC.